This TCR beta chain is from a study of shared clonotypes between healthy human individuals. As for the study in general: Donors were a couple of women and three men aged 18 to 49.

A deep-level run was used for the assay. Clones were read by immunoSEQ multiplex PCR, and TCRdb kept only the in-frame ones, dropping some. The sample lists approximately 810,000 clones; over 90% were seen once. This CDR3 has 13 amino acids. Trimming pared 9 bases from V and 4 bases from J, leaving 14 bases between. Germline V lookup: CDR1 SNHLY, CDR2 FYNNEI. CD8 cells regarded as naive lacked CD45RO, were positively chosen for CCR7, and omitted terminally differentiated effector memory CD45RA+ cells. Sequenced input: naive CD8+ T cells sorted from blood. The V and J genes are TRBV2 and TRBJ2-3, with D possibly TRBD1 on 6 matching bases. The source is a man aged 30 to 45 in good health. CDR3 sequence reads: CARVIQGPDTQYF. The CDR3 coding sequence is TGTGCCAGAGTTATTCAGGGGCCAGATACGCAGTATTTT.